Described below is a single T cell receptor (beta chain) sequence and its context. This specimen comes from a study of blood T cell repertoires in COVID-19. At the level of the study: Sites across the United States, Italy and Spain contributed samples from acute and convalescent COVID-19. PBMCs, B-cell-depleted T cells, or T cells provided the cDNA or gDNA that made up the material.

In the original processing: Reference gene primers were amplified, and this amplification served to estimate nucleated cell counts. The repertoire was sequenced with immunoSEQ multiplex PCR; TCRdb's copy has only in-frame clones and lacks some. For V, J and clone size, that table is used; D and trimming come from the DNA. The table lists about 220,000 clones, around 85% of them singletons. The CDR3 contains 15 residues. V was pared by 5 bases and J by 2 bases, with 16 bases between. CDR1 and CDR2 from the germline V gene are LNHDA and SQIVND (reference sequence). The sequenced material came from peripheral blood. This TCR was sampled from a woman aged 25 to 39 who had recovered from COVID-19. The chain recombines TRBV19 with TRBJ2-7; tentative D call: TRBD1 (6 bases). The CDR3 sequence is CASSLRTETPYEQYF. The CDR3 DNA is TGTGCCAGTAGTTTAAGGACAGAGACGCCCTACGAGCAGTACTTC.